A single sample is the source of the 8 T cell receptor beta chains below, sequenced in a study of blood T cell repertoires in COVID-19 (dated by TCRdb to 2018 to 2020). Library prep was done by the immunoSEQ multiplex PCR assay. TCRdb stores this immuneACCESS table with in-frame sequences only. Part of the clones is absent; in the studies checked, under half of the shortfall reflects unresolved V genes, and no reason is known for the rest. The sample table records 140,000 to 150,000 clones; 84% of these occur just once. 5.8% of the sample comes from the top ten. Sequenced material: PBMCs or T cells enriched from blood (not recorded which). These receptors all come from a woman aged 45 to 65 who had been exposed to COVID-19.

V and J are TRBV11-1 and TRBJ2-3; 7 nucleotides align to TRBD1. This CDR3 spans 12 amino acids. Germline trimming cut 5 bases from V and 6 bases from J; bases unmatched to any gene: 2. In germline, CDR1 is SGHAT, CDR2 FQDESV (reference sequence). Here the CDR3 reads CASSLQGDTQYF. CDR3 sequence (DNA): TGTGCCAGCAGCCTACAGGGGGATACGCAGTATTTT.

Many counts were recorded for this clone. The chain couples TRBV9 to TRBJ1-1, with 9 bases that match TRBD1. CDR1 and CDR2 from the germline V gene are SGDLS and YYNGEE. The CDR3 runs 15 residues. V lost 2 bases, J lost 4 bases, and 6 bases stayed unmatched. The CDR3 spells CASSVLGTGSTEAFF. The CDR3 DNA sequence: TGTGCCAGCAGCGTTCTCGGGACAGGGAGCACTGAAGCTTTCTTT.

This rearrangement joins TRBV19 to TRBJ1-5; 10 nucleotides agree with TRBD1. V was clipped by 7 bases and J by 2 bases; unmatched bases: 8. Germline lookup yields CDR1 LNHDA and CDR2 SQIVND (reference sequence). The CDR3 is made up of 16 amino acids. The CDR3 nucleotides read TGTGCCAGTAATACCCGGACAGGGGGAGGCAATCAGCCCCAGCATTTT. Its protein product is CASNTRTGGGNQPQHF.

This sequence joins TRBV19 and TRBJ1-2; D possibly corresponds to TRBD1 (5 bases). The CDR3 loop spans 13 amino acids. V lost 2 bases to trimming and J lost 8 bases, with 12 bases between them. The germline CDR1 and CDR2 sequences are LNHDA and SQIVND (reference sequence). CDR3 coding DNA: TGTGCCAGTAGTATAAAGGGGTCGGTGGGCTACACCTTC. It encodes CASSIKGSVGYTF.

This clone showed up just a few times. The V call is TRBV24-1, the J call TRBJ1-2, with 7 bases lining up with TRBD1. The CDR3 is 12 amino acids. Germline-derived CDR1 and CDR2 are KGHDR and SFDVKD. V lost 4 bases and J lost 7; bases outside the gene matches: 2. CDR3 residues: CATSEAGGGYTF. CDR3 in DNA: TGTGCCACCAGTGAGGCAGGGGGTGGCTACACCTTC.

The genes are TRBV6-1 and TRBJ2-1; D is undetermined. The V end was cut by 1 base, the J end by 3 bases, with 16 bases between. Germline CDR1 and CDR2: MNHNS and SASEGT. The CDR3 covers 17 residues. The DNA of the CDR3 is TGTGCCAGCAGTGAAGATTTGGTTGGCGGCCTCTACAATGAGCAGTTCTTC. This gives the protein CASSEDLVGGLYNEQFF.

The V gene is TRBV3-1 (or the pseudogene TRBV3-2), the J gene TRBJ2-7; TRBD2 aligns across 10 bases. The junction had 13 bases not matched to a gene; V was cut back by 1 base and J by 4 bases. The length of the CDR3 is 18 residues. Germline V lookup: CDR1 LGHDT, CDR2 YNNKEL (reference sequence). CDR3 sequence reads: CASSQVRTSGRVGYEQYF. The CDR3 bases are TGTGCCAGCAGCCAAGTAAGGACGAGCGGGAGGGTAGGGTACGAGCAGTACTTC.

The chain joins TRBV6-4 to TRBJ2-3; 7 nucleotides align to TRBD1. The CDR3 has 14 amino acids. Germline values: CDR1 MRHNA, CDR2 SNTAGT. V dropped 0 bases and J dropped 4; count of bases not matched to a gene: 1. The CDR3 is CASSDSTGPDTQYF. DNA for the CDR3: TGTGCCAGCAGTGACTCGACAGGGCCAGATACGCAGTATTTT.